Listed below are T cell receptor beta chains from one sample, sequenced in a study of T cells after yellow fever vaccination. TCRdb analysed the 5' RACE reads with MiXCR anew, one entry per CDR3 protein. The table shows approximately 180,000 distinct CDR3 sequences, with 5.5% to 8% occurring only once. The sample was CD4+ T cells sorted from PBMCs, taken on the day of the first yellow fever vaccination. The receptor source for this set is a man aged 18 to 29 who received the YFV17D yellow fever vaccine. Both conserved end residues are part of each CDR3. The order of the fields is D gene, V gene, CDR3 length, J gene, clone size, CDR3 protein, CDR3 DNA. D genes are given only for firm matches. A row's size may be missing; if present it is once, few, many or a size class.

NA,TRBV5-1,18,TRBJ2-1,NA,CASSSGTGGLAVYNEQFF,TGCGCCAGCAGCTCCGGGACAGGGGGACTAGCGGTCTACAATGAGCAGTTCTTC
NA,TRBV5-1,15,TRBJ2-6,few,CASSLDGTGANVLTF,TGCGCCAGCAGCTTGGATGGCACTGGGGCCAACGTCCTGACTTTC
NA,TRBV5-1,15,TRBJ1-1,NA,CASSPGLSKGTEAFF,TGCGCCAGCAGCCCGGGACTGTCCAAAGGAACTGAAGCTTTCTTT
TRBD1,TRBV5-4,15,TRBJ1-1,NA,CASSPRTGKNTEAFF,TGTGCCAGCAGCCCTCGGACAGGGAAGAACACTGAAGCTTTCTTT
TRBD2,TRBV10-3,17,TRBJ2-1,many,CAIRGTSGGLQREEQFF,TGTGCCATCAGGGGGACTAGCGGGGGCCTCCAGAGGGAAGAGCAGTTCTTC
TRBD1,TRBV7-3,17,TRBJ1-1,many,CASSLTGQGALDTEAFF,TGTGCCAGCAGCTTAACGGGACAGGGGGCGCTGGACACTGAAGCTTTCTTT
NA,TRBV3-1,15,TRBJ1-5,NA,CASSLVFGGNQPQHF,TGTGCCAGCAGCCTAGTATTCGGGGGCAATCAGCCCCAGCATTTT
NA,TRBV5-1,14,TRBJ1-5,few,CASSLYGDNQPQHF,TGCGCCAGCAGCTTGTACGGTGACAATCAGCCCCAGCATTTT
NA,TRBV4-3,18,TRBJ2-2,many,CASSQDTGFRGGTGELFF,TGCGCCAGCAGCCAAGATACTGGCTTTAGGGGCGGTACCGGGGAGCTGTTTTTT
NA,TRBV10-3,11,TRBJ2-5,many,CAIALGETQYF,TGTGCCATCGCGTTAGGGGAGACCCAGTACTTC
TRBD1,TRBV5-1,15,TRBJ2-3,many,CASSPGTGVSDTQYF,TGCGCCAGCAGCCCCGGGACAGGGGTTTCAGATACGCAGTATTTT
NA,TRBV7-7,15,TRBJ2-1,many,CASSIDRGTYNEQFF,TGTGCCAGCAGCATAGACCGGGGGACCTACAATGAGCAGTTCTTC
TRBD1,TRBV20-1,11,TRBJ1-1,NA,CSALDRAEAFF,TGCAGTGCTCTTGACAGGGCTGAAGCTTTCTTT
TRBD1,TRBV29-1,12,TRBJ1-2,few,CSVEDSGGGYTF,TGCAGCGTTGAAGATTCAGGGGGTGGCTACACCTTC
NA,TRBV2,12,TRBJ2-2,many,CASSADIGELFF,TGTGCCAGCAGTGCTGACATCGGGGAGCTGTTTTTT
NA,TRBV20-1,15,TRBJ1-4,many,CSARGATGNNEKLFF,TGCAGTGCTAGAGGGGCTACCGGTAACAATGAAAAACTGTTTTTT
NA,TRBV27,15,TRBJ2-5,many,CASSLQGNYPETQYF,TGTGCCAGCAGTTTACAGGGAAACTATCCAGAGACCCAGTACTTC